These T cell receptor beta chains were read from a single sample in a study of siplizumab effects on memory and regulatory T cells. Their recognized antigens are unknown. The table came from immunoSEQ multiplex PCR; TCRdb's copy has only in-frame clones and leaves some out. The table shows 13,000 or so clones, with 30% to 50% occurring only once. Input material: CFSE-low (dividing) CD8+ T cells sorted from an allogeneic mixed lymphocyte reaction. Receptors originate from a human donor in good health; the cells came from an allogeneic mixed lymphocyte reaction. Each CDR3 is given with its conserved first and last residue. A D gene is named only where the DNA matches it firmly. Some rows have no size entry. The others give once, few or many, or a class for an expanded clone.

len	j_gene	v_gene	d_gene	abundance	CDR3aa	CDR3nt
14	TRBJ2-7	TRBV11-3	-	once	CASSLPGVGNEQYF	TGTGCCAGCAGCCTCCCGGGGGTGGGGAACGAGCAGTACTTC
14	TRBJ1-1	TRBV6-5	-	few	CASSHLTGITEAFF	TGTGCCAGCAGTCACCTTACAGGGATCACTGAAGCTTTCTTT
10	TRBJ2-5	TRBV29-1	-	few	CSVVGETQYF	TGCAGCGTTGTGGGGGAGACCCAGTACTTC
13	TRBJ1-2	TRBV29-1	TRBD1	medium-sized	CSVRQGLNYGYTF	TGCAGCGTGCGACAGGGACTAAACTATGGCTACACCTTC
15	TRBJ1-1	TRBV27	TRBD1	-	CASFVLGTGWSEAFF	TGTGCCAGCTTTGTTCTCGGGACAGGGTGGTCTGAAGCTTTCTTT
15	TRBJ2-3	TRBV6-5	-	-	CASSPWAGSTDTQYF	TGTGCCAGCAGTCCCTGGGCAGGGAGCACAGATACGCAGTATTTT
13	TRBJ2-5	TRBV7-7	-	-	CASSLGGGETQYF	TGTGCTAGCAGCTTAGGGGGTGGGGAGACCCAGTACTTC
17	TRBJ2-1	TRBV4-3	-	-	CASSQDLPGTAGNEQFF	TGCGCCAGCAGCCAAGATCTCCCAGGGACGGCGGGGAATGAGCAGTTCTTC
14	TRBJ2-1	TRBV29-1	TRBD2	-	CSGVIDPSGVSQFF	TGCAGCGGGGTAATCGATCCGAGCGGGGTATCGCAGTTCTTC
14	TRBJ1-1	TRBV4-1	-	medium-sized	CASSQEPGNTEAFF	TGCGCCAGCAGCCAAGAGCCCGGGAACACTGAAGCTTTCTTT
15	TRBJ2-3	TRBV13	-	-	CASSFVRTSTDTQYF	TGTGCCAGCAGCTTTGTCCGGACCAGCACAGATACGCAGTATTTT
15	TRBJ1-1	TRBV11-2	-	-	CASSLVSELNTEAFF	TGTGCCAGCAGCTTAGTATCAGAACTGAACACTGAAGCTTTCTTT
15	TRBJ2-3	TRBV13	TRBD2	-	CASSSRGASTDTQYF	TGTGCCAGCAGCTCGCGGGGGGCTAGCACAGATACGCAGTATTTT
13	TRBJ2-2	TRBV6-5	-	few	CASRPSMSGELFF	TGTGCCAGCAGGCCGAGTATGTCCGGGGAGCTGTTTTTT
15	TRBJ1-1	TRBV10-3	-	-	CAISESGRGDTEAFF	TGTGCCATCAGTGAGTCGGGGAGGGGTGATACTGAAGCTTTCTTT
13	TRBJ1-1	TRBV5-5	-	medium-sized	CASRPTVNTEAFF	TGTGCCAGCAGACCGACAGTGAACACTGAAGCTTTCTTT
16	TRBJ2-2	TRBV28	TRBD2	-	CASSLLAVGDTGELFF	TGTGCCAGCAGTTTACTAGCGGTAGGGGACACCGGGGAGCTGTTTTTT
14	TRBJ1-1	TRBV19	TRBD1	medium-sized	CASRSSAGGTEAFF	TGTGCCAGTAGATCCTCCGCAGGGGGCACTGAAGCTTTCTTT
18	TRBJ2-1	TRBV7-2	TRBD2	large	CASSLWPSGGASYNEQFF	TGTGCCAGCAGCTTATGGCCTAGCGGGGGGGCCTCCTACAATGAGCAGTTCTTC
14	TRBJ1-2	TRBV4-1	-	-	CASSPTDGYYGYTF	TGCGCCAGCAGCCCCACGGACGGTTACTATGGCTACACCTTC
16	TRBJ2-5	TRBV7-3	-	few	CASSLTGLGRGETQYF	TGTGCCAGCAGCTTAACGGGGTTAGGGCGGGGAGAGACCCAGTACTTC
15	TRBJ2-7	TRBV5-1	-	-	CASTPTVTGTYEQYF	TGCGCCAGCACCCCTACGGTGACAGGAACCTACGAGCAGTACTTC
13	TRBJ2-5	TRBV27	-	-	CASSLFGLETQYF	TGTGCCAGCAGTTTATTTGGTTTGGAGACCCAGTACTTC
14	TRBJ1-6	TRBV30	-	medium-sized	CAWSELGPRSPLHF	TGTGCCTGGAGTGAGCTAGGTCCGAGGTCACCCCTCCACTTT
14	TRBJ1-2	TRBV12-5	TRBD1	-	CASLTDRGAYGYTF	TGTGCTAGTTTGACCGACAGGGGGGCGTATGGCTACACCTTC
14	TRBJ2-1	TRBV27	-	few	CASSWAGPYNEQFF	TGTGCCAGCAGTTGGGCGGGACCCTACAATGAGCAGTTCTTC
14	TRBJ1-2	TRBV7-2	-	-	CASSLESGNYGYTF	TGTGCCAGCAGCTTAGAATCGGGTAACTATGGCTACACCTTC
13	TRBJ2-7	TRBV6-5	-	-	CASGVGTHYEQYF	TGTGCCAGCGGTGTAGGGACACACTACGAGCAGTACTTC
15	TRBJ1-1	TRBV25-1	-	medium-sized	CASSEWGGLNTEAFF	TGTGCCAGCAGTGAATGGGGTGGGTTGAACACTGAAGCTTTCTTT
12	TRBJ2-7	TRBV10-1	-	medium-sized	CASGEGPYEQYF	TGCGCCTCCGGTGAGGGTCCCTACGAGCAGTACTTC
15	TRBJ2-5	TRBV25-1	TRBD1	few	CASSEDRGALETQYF	TGTGCCAGCAGTGAGGACAGGGGGGCGTTGGAGACCCAGTACTTC
14	TRBJ1-5	TRBV19	-	-	CASSINVPNQPQHF	TGTGCCAGTAGTATAAATGTCCCCAATCAGCCCCAGCATTTT
12	TRBJ1-2	TRBV7-8	-	medium-sized	CASSSGGGGYTF	TGTGCCAGCAGCAGTGGGGGTGGAGGCTACACCTTC
15	TRBJ2-3	TRBV5-8	TRBD2	few	CASSPGLVSPDTQYF	TGTGCCAGCAGCCCCGGACTAGTCTCCCCAGATACGCAGTATTTT
15	TRBJ2-7	TRBV5-6	-	few	CASSFYGGASYEQYF	TGTGCCAGCAGCTTTTACGGAGGTGCCTCCTACGAGCAGTACTTC
16	TRBJ2-1	TRBV27	-	few	CASSPLAGGSYNEQFF	TGTGCCAGCAGTCCCCTGGCAGGCGGATCCTACAATGAGCAGTTCTTC
13	TRBJ2-7	TRBV30	-	medium-sized	CAWSVFGTYEQYF	TGTGCCTGGAGTGTCTTTGGAACCTACGAGCAGTACTTC
15	TRBJ1-5	TRBV2	-	few	CASSEFEQSNQPQHF	TGTGCCAGCAGTGAGTTCGAGCAAAGCAATCAGCCCCAGCATTTT
14	TRBJ2-1	TRBV2	-	-	CASSVPGQVHEQFF	TGTGCCAGCAGTGTTCCGGGTCAGGTTCATGAGCAGTTCTTC
16	TRBJ2-3	TRBV13	TRBD1	-	CASSGPGTGGRDTQYF	TGTGCCAGCAGCGGTCCGGGGACAGGGGGCAGGGATACGCAGTATTTT
15	TRBJ2-1	TRBV7-8	-	few	CASSLGPGRGNEQFF	TGTGCCAGCAGCTTAGGCCCGGGTCGGGGCAATGAGCAGTTCTTC
13	TRBJ2-1	TRBV11-1	-	few	CASSLGRKSEQFF	TGTGCCAGCAGCTTAGGGAGGAAAAGTGAGCAGTTCTTC
15	TRBJ2-7	TRBV7-9	TRBD1	-	CASSSPGTGGHEQYF	TGTGCCAGCAGCTCCCCCGGGACAGGGGGCCACGAGCAGTACTTC
17	TRBJ2-1	TRBV29-1	TRBD1	-	CSALPQGEFSSYNEQFF	TGCAGCGCCCTCCCCCAGGGGGAATTTTCCTCCTACAATGAGCAGTTCTTC
13	TRBJ2-7	TRBV7-9	-	once	CASSSPTSYEQYF	TGTGCCAGCAGCTCCCCGACTTCCTACGAGCAGTACTTC
15	TRBJ1-4	TRBV4-3	-	-	CASSQGDAANEKLFF	TGCGCCAGCAGCCAAGGGGACGCAGCTAATGAAAAACTGTTTTTT
14	TRBJ2-5	TRBV28	-	-	CASSPRGAEETQYF	TGTGCCAGCAGCCCCCGGGGGGCGGAAGAGACCCAGTACTTC
10	TRBJ2-7	TRBV10-3	TRBD1	few	CAMGTGEQYF	TGTGCCATGGGGACAGGAGAGCAGTACTTC
15	TRBJ2-7	TRBV7-9	-	medium-sized	CASSLGGALGYEQYF	TGTGCCAGCAGCTTAGGGGGGGCGTTAGGCTACGAGCAGTACTTC
13	TRBJ1-6	TRBV7-6	-	-	CASSSTGNSPLHF	TGTGCCAGCAGCTCTACAGGGAATTCACCCCTCCACTTT
12	TRBJ2-1	TRBV4-2	-	-	CASSQDDSEQFF	TGTGCCAGCAGCCAAGATGATAGTGAGCAGTTCTTC
10	TRBJ2-5	TRBV10-1	-	once	CASPDSGQYF	TGCGCCAGTCCGGACAGCGGGCAGTACTTC
12	TRBJ2-1	TRBV5-1	-	-	CASRESEVEQFF	TGCGCCAGCAGGGAAAGTGAGGTTGAGCAGTTCTTC
14	TRBJ2-7	TRBV19	-	-	CASSAGSLTYEQYF	TGTGCCAGTAGCGCCGGGTCATTAACCTACGAGCAGTACTTC